The 3 T cell receptor beta chains presented below share a single source sample, sequenced in a study of T cell responses to AZD1222 COVID-19 vaccine. Clones were sequenced by immunoSEQ multiplex PCR, and TCRdb holds only the in-frame ones, with some missing. Of approximately 100,000 clones in the sample, roughly 90% were seen once. The starting material was peripheral blood, obtained on day 0 of AZD1222 vaccination. These receptors originate from an adult in good health.

The chain carries TRBV27 and TRBJ1-6; the match to TRBD1 covers 9 bases. The CDR3 has 13 residues. V lost 10 bases and J lost 7; bases outside the gene matches: 5. Germline V gene lookup returns CDR1 MNHEY and CDR2 SMNVEV (reference sequence). CDR3 DNA: TGTGCCACTCAAGACAGGGGGAATTCACCCCTCCACTTT. Protein: CATQDRGNSPLHF.

V gene TRBV6-5 combines with J gene TRBJ1-2; D call uncertain. Germline lookup yields CDR1 MNHEY and CDR2 SVGAGI. The CDR3 is 14 residues long. Trimming pared 4 bases from V and 8 bases from J, leaving 17 bases between. The chain's CDR3 is CASSSRSSAGGYTF. In DNA, the CDR3 is TGTGCCAGCAGTTCTCGCTCCAGTGCTGGCGGCTACACCTTC.

The chain has TRBV4-2 and TRBJ2-7, with 11 positions matching TRBD2. This CDR3 comprises 16 residues. V shed 1 base and J 0 bases; nucleotides not matched to a gene: 2. Germline CDR1 is LGHNA and CDR2 is YNFKEQ. The CDR3 reads CASSQAGTSGSYEQYF. The CDR3 DNA reads TGTGCCAGCAGCCAAGCGGGGACTAGCGGCTCCTACGAGCAGTACTTC.